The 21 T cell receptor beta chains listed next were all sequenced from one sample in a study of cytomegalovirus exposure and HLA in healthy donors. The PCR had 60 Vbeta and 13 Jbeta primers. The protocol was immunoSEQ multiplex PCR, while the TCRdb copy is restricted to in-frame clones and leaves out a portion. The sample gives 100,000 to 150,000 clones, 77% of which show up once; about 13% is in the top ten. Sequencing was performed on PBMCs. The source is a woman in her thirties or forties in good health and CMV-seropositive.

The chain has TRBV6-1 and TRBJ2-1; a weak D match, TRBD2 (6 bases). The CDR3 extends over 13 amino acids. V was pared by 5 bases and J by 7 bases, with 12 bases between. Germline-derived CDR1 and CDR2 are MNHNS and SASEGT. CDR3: CASSTGLLNEQFF. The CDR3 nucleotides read TGTGCCAGCAGTACGGGACTTTTAAATGAGCAGTTCTTC.

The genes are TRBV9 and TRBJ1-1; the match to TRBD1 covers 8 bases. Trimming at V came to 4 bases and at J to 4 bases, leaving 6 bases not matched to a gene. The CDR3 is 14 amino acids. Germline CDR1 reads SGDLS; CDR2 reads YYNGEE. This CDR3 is CASSSRTGSTEAFF. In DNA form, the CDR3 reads TGTGCCAGCAGCTCGAGGACAGGGAGCACTGAAGCTTTCTTT.

CDR3 DNA sequence: TGTGCCAGCAGTGAAAGAGGGAGCGGGACTTTCTACGGGAAGTACTTC. Its translation: CASSERGSGTFYGKYF. This chain uses TRBV6-1 with TRBJ2-7; TRBD2 aligns across 7 bases. The CDR3 has 16 residues. The germline V gene has CDR1 MNHNS and CDR2 SASEGT. V was clipped by 2 bases and J by 11 bases; unmatched bases: 18.

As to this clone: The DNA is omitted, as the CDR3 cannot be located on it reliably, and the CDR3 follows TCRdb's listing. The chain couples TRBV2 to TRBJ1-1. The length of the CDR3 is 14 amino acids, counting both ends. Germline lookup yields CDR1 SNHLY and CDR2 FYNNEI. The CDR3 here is CASSLVGGGTETFF.

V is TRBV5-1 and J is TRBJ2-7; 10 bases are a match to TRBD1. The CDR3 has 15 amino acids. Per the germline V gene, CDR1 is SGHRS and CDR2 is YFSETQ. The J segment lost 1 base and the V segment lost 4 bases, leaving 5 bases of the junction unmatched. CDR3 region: CASSPGQGISYEQYF. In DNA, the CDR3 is TGCGCCAGCAGCCCGGGACAGGGGATTTCCTACGAGCAGTACTTC.

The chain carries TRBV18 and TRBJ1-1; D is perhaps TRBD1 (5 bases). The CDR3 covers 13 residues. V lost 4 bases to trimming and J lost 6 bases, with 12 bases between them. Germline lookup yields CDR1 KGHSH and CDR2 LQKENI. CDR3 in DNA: TGTGCCAGCTCACAGGGGATAGGCCCTGAAGCTTTCTTT. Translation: CASSQGIGPEAFF. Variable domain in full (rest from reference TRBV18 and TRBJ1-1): NAGVMQNPRHLVRRRGQEARLRCSPMKGHSHVYWYRQLPEEGLKFMVYLQKENIIDESGMPKERFSAEFPKEGPSILRIQQVVRGDSAAYFCASSQGIGPEAFFGQGTRLTVV.

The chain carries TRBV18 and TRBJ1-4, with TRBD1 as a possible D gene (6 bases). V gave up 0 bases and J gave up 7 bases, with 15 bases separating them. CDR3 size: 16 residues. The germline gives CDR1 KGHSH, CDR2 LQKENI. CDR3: CASSPPVGQGTEKLFF. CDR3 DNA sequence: TGTGCCAGCTCACCACCGGTCGGGCAGGGGACTGAAAAACTGTTTTTT. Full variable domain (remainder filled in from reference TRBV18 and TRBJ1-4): NAGVMQNPRHLVRRRGQEARLRCSPMKGHSHVYWYRQLPEEGLKFMVYLQKENIIDESGMPKERFSAEFPKEGPSILRIQQVVRGDSAAYFCASSPPVGQGTEKLFFGSGTQLSVL.

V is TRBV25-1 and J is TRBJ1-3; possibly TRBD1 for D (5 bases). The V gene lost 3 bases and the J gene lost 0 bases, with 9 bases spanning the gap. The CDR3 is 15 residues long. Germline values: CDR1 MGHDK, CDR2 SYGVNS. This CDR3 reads CASSDTGGSGNTIYF. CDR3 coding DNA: TGTGCCAGCAGTGACACCGGGGGCTCTGGAAACACCATATATTTT.

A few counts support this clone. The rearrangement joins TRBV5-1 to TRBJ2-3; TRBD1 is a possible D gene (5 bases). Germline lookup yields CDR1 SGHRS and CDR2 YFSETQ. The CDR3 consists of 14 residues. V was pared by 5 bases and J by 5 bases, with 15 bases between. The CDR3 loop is CASSRRAQGDTQYF. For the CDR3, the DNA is TGCGCCAGCAGTCGACGGGCGCAGGGAGATACGCAGTATTTT.

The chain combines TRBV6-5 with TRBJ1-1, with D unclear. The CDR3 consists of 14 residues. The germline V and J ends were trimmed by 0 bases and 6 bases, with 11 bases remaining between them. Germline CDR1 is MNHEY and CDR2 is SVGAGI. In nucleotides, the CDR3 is TGTGCCAGCAGTTACTCGAGAGGGAGCGCTGAAGCTTTCTTT. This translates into CASSYSRGSAEAFF.

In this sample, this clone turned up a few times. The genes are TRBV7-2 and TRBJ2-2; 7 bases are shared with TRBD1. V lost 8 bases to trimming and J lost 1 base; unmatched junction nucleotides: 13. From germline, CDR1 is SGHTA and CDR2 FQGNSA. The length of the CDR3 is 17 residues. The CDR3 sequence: CASRYRQGVGNTGELFF. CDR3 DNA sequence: TGTGCCAGCCGCTATCGTCAGGGGGTGGGGAACACCGGGGAGCTGTTTTTT. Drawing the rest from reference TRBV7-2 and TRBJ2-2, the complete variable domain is GAGVSQSPSNKVTEKGKDVELRCDPISGHTALYWYRQSLGQGLEFLIYFQGNSAPDKSGLPSDRFSAERTGGSVSTLTIQRTQQEDSAVYLCASRYRQGVGNTGELFFGEGSRLTVL.

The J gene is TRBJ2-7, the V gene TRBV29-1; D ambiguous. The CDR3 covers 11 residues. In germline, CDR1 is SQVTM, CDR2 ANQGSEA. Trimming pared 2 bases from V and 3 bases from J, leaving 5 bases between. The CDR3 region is CSVESYYEQYF. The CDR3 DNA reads TGCAGCGTTGAAAGCTACTACGAGCAGTACTTC.

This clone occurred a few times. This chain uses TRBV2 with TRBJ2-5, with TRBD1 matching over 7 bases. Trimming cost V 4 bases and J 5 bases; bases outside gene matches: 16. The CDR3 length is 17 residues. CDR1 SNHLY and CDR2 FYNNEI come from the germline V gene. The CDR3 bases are TGTGCCAGCAGTGCAACCCGGGACAGCTTCCTTGTTGAGACCCAGTACTTC. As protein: CASSATRDSFLVETQYF.

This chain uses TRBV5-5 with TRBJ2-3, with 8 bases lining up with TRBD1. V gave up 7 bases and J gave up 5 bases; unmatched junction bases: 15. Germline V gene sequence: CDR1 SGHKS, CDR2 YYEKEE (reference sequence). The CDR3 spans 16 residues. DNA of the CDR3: TGTGCCAGCTACTCTAGAGGGGGACAGGTAGGAGATACGCAGTATTTT. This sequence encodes CASYSRGGQVGDTQYF.

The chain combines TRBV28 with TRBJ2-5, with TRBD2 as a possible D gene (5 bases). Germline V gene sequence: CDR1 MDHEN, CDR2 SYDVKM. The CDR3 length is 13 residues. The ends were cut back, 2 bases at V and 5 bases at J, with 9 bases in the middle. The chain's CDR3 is CASSLEWEETQYF. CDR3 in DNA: TGTGCCAGCAGTTTAGAGTGGGAGGAGACCCAGTACTTC.

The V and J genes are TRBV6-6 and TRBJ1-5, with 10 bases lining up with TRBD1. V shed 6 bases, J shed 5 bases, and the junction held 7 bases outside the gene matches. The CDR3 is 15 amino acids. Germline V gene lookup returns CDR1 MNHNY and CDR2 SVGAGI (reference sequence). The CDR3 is CASRPKTGGYQPQHF. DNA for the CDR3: TGTGCCAGCAGGCCTAAGACAGGGGGCTATCAGCCCCAGCATTTT.

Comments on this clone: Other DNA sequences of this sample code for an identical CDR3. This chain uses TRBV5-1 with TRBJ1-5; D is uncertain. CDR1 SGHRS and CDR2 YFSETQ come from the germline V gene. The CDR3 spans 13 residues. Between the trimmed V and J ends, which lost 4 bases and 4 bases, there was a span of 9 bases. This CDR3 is CASSPGVNQPQHF. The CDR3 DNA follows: TGCGCCAGCAGCCCCGGGGTGAATCAGCCCCAGCATTTT.

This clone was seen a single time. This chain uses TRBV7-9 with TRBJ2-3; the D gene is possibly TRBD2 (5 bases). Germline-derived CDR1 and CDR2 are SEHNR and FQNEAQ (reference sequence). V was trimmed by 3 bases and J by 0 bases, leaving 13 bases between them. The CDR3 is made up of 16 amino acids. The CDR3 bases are TGTGCCAGCAGCTTGGCACCGGGATCTAGCACAGATACGCAGTATTTT. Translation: CASSLAPGSSTDTQYF.

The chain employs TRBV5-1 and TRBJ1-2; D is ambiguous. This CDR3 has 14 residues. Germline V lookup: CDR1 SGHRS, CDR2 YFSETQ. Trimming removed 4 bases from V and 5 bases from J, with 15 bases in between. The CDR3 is CASSPERGGYGYTF. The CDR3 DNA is TGCGCCAGCAGCCCGGAGCGGGGTGGGTATGGCTACACCTTC.

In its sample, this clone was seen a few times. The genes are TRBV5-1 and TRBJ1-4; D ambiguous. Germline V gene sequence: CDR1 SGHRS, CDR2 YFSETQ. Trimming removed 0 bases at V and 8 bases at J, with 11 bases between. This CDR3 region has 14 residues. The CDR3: CASSLESPREKLFF. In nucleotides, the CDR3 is TGCGCCAGCAGCTTGGAATCGCCTAGGGAAAAACTGTTTTTT.

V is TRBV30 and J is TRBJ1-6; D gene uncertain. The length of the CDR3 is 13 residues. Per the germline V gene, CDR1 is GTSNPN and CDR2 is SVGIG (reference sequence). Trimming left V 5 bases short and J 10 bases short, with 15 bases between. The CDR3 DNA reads TGTGCCTGGCGACCGGGTGGTGAGTCACCCCTCCACTTT. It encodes CAWRPGGESPLHF. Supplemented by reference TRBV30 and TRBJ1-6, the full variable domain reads SQTIHQWPATLVQPVGSPLSLECTVEGTSNPNLYWYRQAAGRGLQLLFYSVGIGQISSEVPQNLSASRPQDRQFILSSKKLLLSDSGFYLCAWRPGGESPLHFGNGTRLTVT.